This TCR beta chain stems from a study of shared clonotypes between healthy human individuals. CDR3 size: 14 residues. V lost 4 bases, J lost 1 base, and 10 bases lay in between. Germline CDR1 reads SNHLY; CDR2 reads FYNNEI. The data were produced by immunoSEQ multiplex PCR, yet TCRdb's version contains in-frame clones alone and is incomplete. Among about a million clones listed, 70% to 85% were seen once. The chain recombines TRBV2 with TRBJ2-5; D unclear. The sequenced material came from memory CD4+ T cells from PBMCs. The sample's subset: CD45RA-negative fraction. This sequence originates from a man younger than 35 in good health. Some clones in this sample may be carry-over from other donors' samples. Written as DNA, the CDR3 is TGTGCCAGCAGTGTAATGGCAGTCCAAGAGACCCAGTACTTC. Translating it yields CASSVMAVQETQYF.